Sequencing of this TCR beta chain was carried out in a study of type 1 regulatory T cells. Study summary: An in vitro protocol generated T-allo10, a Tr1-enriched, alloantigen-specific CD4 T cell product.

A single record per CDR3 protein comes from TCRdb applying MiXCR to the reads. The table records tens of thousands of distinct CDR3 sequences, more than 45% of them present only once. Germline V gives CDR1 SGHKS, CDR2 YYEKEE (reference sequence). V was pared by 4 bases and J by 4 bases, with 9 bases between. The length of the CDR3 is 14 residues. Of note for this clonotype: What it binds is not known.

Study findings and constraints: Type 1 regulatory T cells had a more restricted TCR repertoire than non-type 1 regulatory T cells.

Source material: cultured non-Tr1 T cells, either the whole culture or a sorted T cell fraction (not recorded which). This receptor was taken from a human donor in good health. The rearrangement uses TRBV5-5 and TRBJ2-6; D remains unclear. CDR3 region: CASSPRVGANVLTF. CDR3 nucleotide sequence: TGTGCCAGCAGCCCTCGGGTCGGGGCCAACGTCCTGACTTTC.